The 19 T cell receptor beta chains below were found in one sample sequenced in a study of Graves' ophthalmopathy and Graves' hyperthyroidism. From RNA, the CDR3 regions of TCR beta chains were amplified and sequenced. An initial RT-PCR round employing HTBI primers preceded a second-round multiplex PCR. Using its own MiXCR run on the multiplex PCR reads, TCRdb lists one record per CDR3 protein. The data contain 500,000 to 700,000 distinct CDR3 sequences, 35% to 40% of them singletons. The material sequenced was peripheral blood or thyroid tissue (not recorded which). The receptors stem from an adult man with Graves' hyperthyroidism.

The chain is built from TRBV6-5 and TRBJ2-2; 10 bases map to TRBD1. CDR1 is MNHEY, CDR2 SVGAGI, per germline. Unmatched junction bases numbered 12, after V lost 10 bases and J lost 4 bases. The CDR3 is 16 residues long. CDR3 sequence: CATKPTGGTGTGELFF. CDR3 DNA: TGTGCCACCAAACCGACAGGGGGCACAGGCACCGGGGAGCTGTTTTTT.

This clonotype was seen repeatedly, ten times or more. The rearrangement uses TRBV7-9 and TRBJ2-7; 10 bases agree with TRBD1. The junction had 7 bases not matched to a gene; V was cut back by 2 bases and J by 3 bases. CDR1 SEHNR and CDR2 FQNEAQ come from the germline V gene (reference sequence). CDR3 length equals 16 residues. The CDR3 loop reads CASSLTGTGANYEQYF. The CDR3 DNA follows: TGTGCCAGCAGCTTAACCGGGACAGGGGCCAACTACGAGCAGTACTTC.

This clonotype was seen a handful of times. In nucleotides, the CDR3 is TGTGCCAGCTCACCCTCCGAGGGAAGCAATCAGCCCCAGCATTTT. It specifies CASSPSEGSNQPQHF. V is TRBV18 and J is TRBJ1-5; D is ambiguous. Germline V lookup: CDR1 KGHSH, CDR2 LQKENI. V lost 3 bases, J lost 1 base, and 10 bases lay in between. This CDR3 region has 15 residues.

This clonotype was counted at least ten times. The V and J genes are TRBV6-5 and TRBJ1-2, with D hard to call. This CDR3 has 13 amino acids. V shed 4 bases and J shed 3 bases, with 9 bases lying between them. Germline CDR1 MNHEY, CDR2 SVGAGI. CDR3 sequence: CASSFAEDYGYTF. The CDR3 region has the DNA TGTGCCAGCAGTTTCGCCGAGGACTATGGCTACACCTTC.

The count of this clonotype is one. A much larger clone is a single base away; this may be a read error. V is TRBV29-1 and J is TRBJ2-6; 7 bases align to TRBD2. This CDR3 is 18 amino acids long. CDR1 and CDR2 from the germline V gene are SQVTM and ANQGSEA. Trimming at V came to 0 bases and at J to 3 bases, leaving 11 bases not matched to a gene. For the CDR3, the DNA is TGCAGCGTTGAAGAAGCGGGGAACCCGAGGGGTGGGGCCAACGTCCTGACTTTC. Translation: CSVEEAGNPRGGANVLTF.

This chain uses TRBV7-8 with TRBJ2-7; 8 bases are shared with TRBD1. Per germline, CDR1 SGHVS and CDR2 FQNEAQ. CDR3 length: 17 residues. Trimming at V came to 3 bases and at J to 6 bases, leaving 16 bases not matched to a gene. As DNA, the CDR3 is TGTGCCAGCAGCTTCGTCGGGGACAGGTTAGGGCCCAGCGAGCAGTACTTC. Translation: CASSFVGDRLGPSEQYF.

The V and J genes are TRBV29-1 and TRBJ2-5, with D tentatively TRBD2 (5 bases). CDR3 size: 12 residues. With 7 bases removed from V and 4 bases from J, the gap between germline ends came to 13 bases. CDR1 SQVTM and CDR2 ANQGSEA come from the germline V gene. CDR3 region: CSAEGGLETQYF. CDR3 sequence (DNA): TGCAGCGCCGAGGGCGGTTTAGAGACCCAGTACTTC.

This clonotype was seen repeatedly, ten times or more. The chain joins TRBV5-6 to TRBJ1-6; D not resolved. Trimming removed 5 bases at V and 7 bases at J, with 13 bases between. This CDR3 has 14 residues. Germline lookup yields CDR1 SGHDT and CDR2 YYEEEE. CDR3 nucleotide sequence: TGTGCCAGCAGATCAAGGGTGTCCAATTCACCCCTCCACTTT. Translated: CASRSRVSNSPLHF.

This clonotype has more than one count but fewer than ten. The chain has TRBV12-3 or TRBV12-4 and TRBJ2-1; 9 bases align to TRBD1. V was pared by 3 bases and J by 7 bases, with 4 bases of the junction left unmatched. The CDR3 has 14 residues. As DNA, the CDR3 is TGTGCCAGCAGTTTCGGGACAGGGAATAATGAGCAGTTCTTC. This sequence encodes CASSFGTGNNEQFF.

This chain connects TRBV29-1 to TRBJ2-7, with D possibly TRBD2 on 5 matching bases. V was cut by 8 bases and J by 7 bases, with 15 bases left in between. Germline CDR1 and CDR2: SQVTM and ANQGSEA. CDR3 length equals 11 residues. CDR3 coding DNA: TGCAGCTTAGGAGGACTTGGGGAGCAGTACTTC. It encodes CSLGGLGEQYF.

CDR3 sequence: CSVAPDRGYEQFF. The CDR3 nucleotides are TGCAGCGTTGCCCCGGACAGGGGGTATGAGCAGTTCTTC. The chain recombines TRBV29-1 with TRBJ2-5; 10 nucleotides agree with TRBD1. The J call may be wrong; the DNA end is better matched by TRBJ2-1. Germline CDR1 and CDR2: SQVTM and ANQGSEA. CDR3 length: 13 residues.

There are many counts of this clonotype. The V gene is TRBV4-2, the J gene TRBJ1-2; D might be TRBD1 (6 bases). Trimming took 1 base from V and 1 from J, leaving 7 bases between them. The CDR3 consists of 14 residues. CDR1 LGHNA and CDR2 YNFKEQ come from the germline V gene. CDR3 protein: CASSQAGDNYGYTF. The CDR3 nucleotides are TGTGCCAGCAGCCAAGCAGGGGATAACTATGGCTACACCTTC.

Concerning this clonotype itself: One junction end disagrees with the germline gene, perhaps due to a read error. The chain combines TRBV15 with TRBJ1-4, with D possibly TRBD1 on 6 matching bases. Germline V CDR1 and CDR2: LNHNV, YYDKDF (reference sequence). This CDR3 contains 16 residues. The CDR3 DNA reads as TGTGCCACCGGCAGAGGTTGGACAGCAAATAATGAAAAACTGTTTTTT. Its protein product is CATGRGWTANNEKLFF. Full variable domain (remainder filled in from reference TRBV15 and TRBJ1-4): DAMVIQNPRYQVTQFGKPVTLSCSQTLNHNVMYWYQQKSSQAPKLLFHYYDKDFNNEADTPDNFQSRRPNTSFCFLDIRSPGLGDTAMYLCATGRGWTANNEKLFFGSGTQLSVL.

The gene calls are TRBV12-3 or TRBV12-4 and TRBJ2-2; 8 bases are a match to TRBD1. CDR3 length: 17 residues. With V trimmed by 5 bases and J by 0 bases, 8 bases remained unmatched. The CDR3 protein is CASSPRQGATNTGELFF. CDR3 nucleotide sequence: TGTGCCAGCAGTCCGAGGCAGGGGGCAACGAACACCGGGGAGCTGTTTTTT.

In the case of this clonotype: The CDR3 carries no conserved terminal phenylalanine or tryptophan, so it likely arises from a read error. No DNA is shown, since the ends of the CDR3 on it are uncertain; the CDR3 is the one TCRdb lists. The chain joins TRBV2 to TRBJ2-5. Including both end residues, the CDR3 is 8 amino acids long. Germline V gene data show CDR1 as SNHLY and CDR2 as FYNNEI. CDR3 sequence: CASSFVEI.

The gene calls are TRBV5-1 and TRBJ2-7; D is unclear. Per germline, CDR1 SGHRS and CDR2 YFSETQ. The V end was cut by 5 bases, the J end by 0 bases, with 15 bases between. The CDR3 has 15 residues. CDR3 bases: TGCGCCAGCAGACTCGACGGCGTCCTCTCCTACGAGCAGTACTTC. Protein: CASRLDGVLSYEQYF.

This clonotype appeared many times. This sequence joins TRBV13 and TRBJ2-7, with 11 bases aligning to TRBD1. The CDR3 runs to 14 residues. The germline gives CDR1 PRHDT, CDR2 FYEKMQ (reference sequence). After removal of 5 bases from V and 6 bases from J, the junction contained 6 bases not matched to a gene. Here the CDR3 reads CASSPGQGVREQYF. CDR3 DNA: TGTGCCAGCAGCCCGGGACAGGGGGTCCGCGAGCAGTACTTC.

This clonotype was seen more than once but under ten times. The chain has TRBV9 and TRBJ2-5, with a possible D match to TRBD2 (6 bases). CDR1 is SGDLS, CDR2 YYNGEE, per germline. The germline V and J ends were trimmed by 5 bases and 5 bases, with 16 bases remaining between them. The CDR3 has 14 residues. DNA for the CDR3: TGTGCCAGCAGTCCCGGGGCGGGAAGGGAGACCCAGTACTTC. Amino acids: CASSPGAGRETQYF.

This clonotype showed up many times. This chain joins TRBV24-1 and TRBJ2-2; tentative D call: TRBD1 (5 bases). The V gene's germline CDR1 is KGHDR and CDR2 SFDVKD. CDR3 size: 13 residues. Trimming left V 6 bases short and J 4 bases short, with 8 bases between. The CDR3 loop is CATSSDSTGELFF. CDR3 DNA: TGTGCCACCAGTAGTGACAGCACCGGGGAGCTGTTTTTT.